This T cell receptor (beta chain) was captured in a study of blood T cell repertoires in COVID-19. About the research overall: Samples representing acute and convalescent COVID-19 were sourced from the United States, Italy and Spain. Sources were T cells, B-cell-depleted T cells, or PBMCs; the material itself was cDNA or gDNA.

The CDR3 is 14 residues long. V was trimmed by 4 bases and J by 0 bases, leaving 9 bases between them. Germline V gene lookup returns CDR1 SGDLS and CDR2 YYNGEE. Authors' processing steps: Quantification of nucleated cells was approximated via reference gene primer amplification. This table comes from immunoSEQ multiplex PCR, and its TCRdb copy is limited to in-frame clones, with some not included. V and J calls and clone size are copied from that table; D and trimming were computed from the DNA. The profile shows roughly 250,000 clones, under 90% of them singletons. This clone was recorded only once.

V usage is TRBV9 and J usage is TRBJ2-3; D is unresolved. Sequencing was performed on peripheral blood. This TCR was recovered from an older woman with active or convalescent COVID-19. The CDR3 coding sequence is TGTGCCAGCAGCCCCTCCCTAAGCACAGATACGCAGTATTTT. This encodes CASSPSLSTDTQYF.